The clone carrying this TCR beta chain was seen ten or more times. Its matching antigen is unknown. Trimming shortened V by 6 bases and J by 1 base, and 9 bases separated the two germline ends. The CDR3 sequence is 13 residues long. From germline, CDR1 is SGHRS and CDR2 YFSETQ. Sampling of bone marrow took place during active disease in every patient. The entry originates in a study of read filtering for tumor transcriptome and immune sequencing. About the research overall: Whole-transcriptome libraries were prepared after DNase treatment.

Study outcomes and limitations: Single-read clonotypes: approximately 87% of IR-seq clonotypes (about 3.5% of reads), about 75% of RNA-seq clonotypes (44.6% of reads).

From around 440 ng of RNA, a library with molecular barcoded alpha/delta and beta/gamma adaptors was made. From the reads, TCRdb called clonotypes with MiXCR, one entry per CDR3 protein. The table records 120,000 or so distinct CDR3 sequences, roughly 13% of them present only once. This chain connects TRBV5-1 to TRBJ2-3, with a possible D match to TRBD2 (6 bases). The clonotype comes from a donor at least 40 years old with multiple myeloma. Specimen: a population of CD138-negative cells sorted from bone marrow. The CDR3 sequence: CASTLAGTDTQYF. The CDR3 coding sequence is TGCGCCAGCACCTTAGCGGGCACAGATACGCAGTATTTT.